The 8 T cell receptor beta chains in this list originate from one sample, sequenced in a study of blood T cell repertoires in COVID-19. Sequencing used immunoSEQ multiplex PCR; TCRdb keeps in-frame clones, though not all of them. The sample has 200,000 to 250,000 clones; approximately 83% are singletons. Sequenced material: peripheral blood. The origin of the receptors is a woman aged 25 to 45 who had recovered from COVID-19.

Comment on this clone: Its ends do not fully match the called genes, so a read error is possible. The rearrangement links TRBV25-1 to TRBJ2-3; D perhaps matches TRBD1 (6 bases). This CDR3 comprises 10 residues. Germline V gene lookup returns CDR1 MGHDK and CDR2 SYGVNS. The CDR3 here is CASSRAPRGF. CDR3 in DNA: TGTGCCAGCAGCCGAGCCCCCAGGGGTTTT.

The CDR3 protein is CASSQGASGNTIYF. CDR3 coding DNA: TGTGCCAGCAGCCAGGGGGCCTCTGGAAACACCATATATTTT. The genes are TRBV11-2 and TRBJ1-3; 8 bases are a match to TRBD1. Losses at the gene ends were 5 bases for V and 0 bases for J; bases not matched to a gene: 0. There are 14 residues in the CDR3. Germline-derived CDR1 and CDR2 are SGHAT and FQNNGV.

The chain couples TRBV6-5 to TRBJ1-5; D remains unclear. Germline CDR1 is MNHEY and CDR2 is SVGAGI. V gave up 4 bases and J gave up 0 bases, with 13 bases separating them. The CDR3 has 16 residues. The CDR3 here is CASSLPRGNSNQPQHF. The CDR3 bases are TGTGCCAGCAGTTTACCTAGAGGAAATAGCAATCAGCCCCAGCATTTT.

The chain recombines TRBV30 with TRBJ1-6; TRBD1 is a possible D gene (5 bases). This CDR3 spans 14 amino acids. The V end was cut by 0 bases, the J end by 8 bases, with 11 bases between. From germline, CDR1 is GTSNPN and CDR2 SVGIG (reference sequence). The CDR3 nucleotides read TGTGCCTGGAGTGTCGGAGGAGGGGATTCACCCCTCCACTTT. Translation gives CAWSVGGGDSPLHF.

This rearrangement joins TRBV19 to TRBJ1-5, with D possibly being TRBD1 (5 bases). Deletions cut 1 base from V and 3 bases from J, with 16 bases between. Germline CDR1 is LNHDA and CDR2 is SQIVND (reference sequence). CDR3 size: 17 residues. CDR3 region: CASSIGFLQAFNQPQHF. In DNA form, the CDR3 reads TGTGCCAGTAGTATAGGGTTTTTACAGGCCTTCAATCAGCCCCAGCATTTT.

The chain links TRBV3-1 (or the pseudogene TRBV3-2) to TRBJ2-2, with D possibly TRBD1 on 8 matching bases. The CDR3 has 16 amino acids. V lost 4 bases, J lost 5 bases, and 17 bases lay in between. From germline, CDR1 is LGHDT and CDR2 YNNKEL (reference sequence). In DNA form, the CDR3 reads TGTGCCAGCAGCCTCCGGACAGGGCGGGGGACCGGGGAGCTGTTTTTT. Its protein product is CASSLRTGRGTGELFF.

This chain connects TRBV7-7 to TRBJ2-7, with a weak D call TRBD1 (5 bases). CDR3 length equals 13 residues. Germline CDR1 is SSHAT and CDR2 is FNYEAQ (reference sequence). Trimming stripped 7 bases from V and 6 bases from J, with 16 bases between. The CDR3 loop reads CASTHQGRREQYF. The CDR3, as DNA: TGTGCCAGCACCCACCAGGGCCGACGCGAGCAGTACTTC. Filled out from reference TRBV7-7 and TRBJ2-7, the complete variable domain reads GAGVSQSPRYKVTKRGQDVTLRCDPISSHATLYWYQQALGQGPEFLTYFNYEAQPDKSGLPSDRFSAERPEGSISTLTIQRTEQRDSAMYRCASTHQGRREQYFGPGTRLTVT.

The chain's CDR3 is CASRRTASSGNTIYF. The CDR3 DNA reads as TGTGCCAGCAGAAGGACAGCGAGCTCTGGAAACACCATATATTTT. This chain uses TRBV6-5 with TRBJ1-3; D is perhaps TRBD1 (6 bases). This CDR3 has 15 amino acids. Per the germline V gene, CDR1 is MNHEY and CDR2 is SVGAGI. V gave up 6 bases and J gave up 0 bases, with 12 bases separating them.